A selection of T cell receptor beta chains follows, all from one sample in a study of T cells after posttransplantation cyclophosphamide. Profiling relied on immunoSEQ multiplex PCR, and the TCRdb table lists in-frame clones only, not all of them. The sample consists of about 15,000 clones, 84% of them appearing once. Source: PBMCs, taken approximately 370 days after allogeneic stem cell transplant with calcineurin inhibitor and methotrexate. The receptors derive from a young adult male patient who received an allogeneic stem cell transplant from a related donor, was CMV-positive, and had no GVHD. The graft donor may have given rise to some T cells. The CDR3 runs from the conserved cysteine through the conserved F or W. D genes are given only for firm matches. Size tells how often a clone was seen (once, few, many) or the class of an expanded clone, and some rows leave it out.

J gene: TRBJ2-3
V gene: TRBV11-3
clone size: .
D gene: .
CDR3 DNA: TGTGCCAGCAGCTTAGGGAAATCGACAGACACAGATACGCAGTATTTT
CDR3 protein: CASSLGKSTDTDTQYF

J gene: TRBJ2-1
V gene: TRBV7-2
clone size: .
D gene: TRBD2
CDR3 DNA: TGTGCCAGCAGCTCTCTTCGCGGGAGGGGCAATGAGCAGTTCTTC
CDR3 protein: CASSSLRGRGNEQFF

J gene: TRBJ2-7
V gene: TRBV6-5
clone size: .
D gene: .
CDR3 DNA: .
CDR3 protein: CASSFGTGAYF

J gene: TRBJ1-1
V gene: TRBV18
clone size: once
D gene: TRBD1
CDR3 DNA: TGTGCCAGCTCGTCAGGGGGCGCGACTGAAGCTTTCTTT
CDR3 protein: CASSSGGATEAFF

J gene: TRBJ2-5
V gene: TRBV7-2
clone size: .
D gene: TRBD1
CDR3 DNA: TGTGCCAGCAGCTCCCTCCCGGGACAGGGGGCTTCGGAGACCCAGTACTTC
CDR3 protein: CASSSLPGQGASETQYF

J gene: TRBJ2-3
V gene: TRBV29-1
clone size: once
D gene: TRBD2
CDR3 DNA: TGCAGCGTTCCCCCCGGGAGGGCCATCACAGATACGCAGTATTTT
CDR3 protein: CSVPPGRAITDTQYF

J gene: TRBJ1-1
V gene: TRBV19
clone size: .
D gene: .
CDR3 DNA: TGTGCCAGTACCGCGGAAGAGAGGACTGAAGCTTTCTTT
CDR3 protein: CASTAEERTEAFF

J gene: TRBJ1-2
V gene: TRBV2
clone size: .
D gene: .
CDR3 DNA: TGTGCCAGCAGTGAAGCGCCGACAGCTTATGGCTACACCTTC
CDR3 protein: CASSEAPTAYGYTF

J gene: TRBJ2-5
V gene: TRBV9
clone size: .
D gene: .
CDR3 DNA: TGTGCCAGCAGCGTGGGGCCCTCGGTCGGGGAGACCCAGTACTTC
CDR3 protein: CASSVGPSVGETQYF

J gene: TRBJ2-1
V gene: TRBV4-2
clone size: .
D gene: .
CDR3 DNA: TGTGCCAGCAGCCAAGTTGGGGAGGCCTACAATGAGCAGTTCTTC
CDR3 protein: CASSQVGEAYNEQFF

J gene: TRBJ2-7
V gene: TRBV9
clone size: .
D gene: TRBD2
CDR3 DNA: TGTGCCAGCAGCGTAGCTTCAACTAGCGGGGTATACGAGCAGTACTTC
CDR3 protein: CASSVASTSGVYEQYF

J gene: TRBJ2-1
V gene: TRBV13
clone size: .
D gene: .
CDR3 DNA: TGTGCCAGCAGCTTAGGAGGGGCTACGGATTACAGTGAGCAGTTCTTC
CDR3 protein: CASSLGGATDYSEQFF

J gene: TRBJ1-6
V gene: TRBV5-1
clone size: .
D gene: .
CDR3 DNA: TGCGCCAGCAGCTTGGATGGGGGGAATTCACCCCTCCACTTT
CDR3 protein: CASSLDGGNSPLHF

J gene: TRBJ1-3
V gene: TRBV15
clone size: .
D gene: .
CDR3 DNA: TGTGCCACCAGCATAGGGGGGGCTGTTGGAAACACCATATATTTT
CDR3 protein: CATSIGGAVGNTIYF

J gene: TRBJ2-3
V gene: TRBV6-5
clone size: .
D gene: TRBD2
CDR3 DNA: TGTGCCAGCACCGCTAGCGGGAGTGGCACAGATACGCAGTATTTT
CDR3 protein: CASTASGSGTDTQYF

J gene: TRBJ2-1
V gene: TRBV4-2
clone size: .
D gene: TRBD2
CDR3 DNA: TGTGCCAGCAGCCAACGCTGGGGGCGGGAGGATTCATTCAGTGAGCAGTTCTTC
CDR3 protein: CASSQRWGREDSFSEQFF

J gene: TRBJ2-3
V gene: TRBV18
clone size: .
D gene: TRBD2
CDR3 DNA: TGTGCCAGCTCGCTCAAACTAGCGACTACAGATACGCAGTATTTT
CDR3 protein: CASSLKLATTDTQYF

J gene: TRBJ1-1
V gene: TRBV7-2
clone size: .
D gene: .
CDR3 DNA: TGTGCCAGCAGCCAAGAAGGGGGAACCACTGAAGCTTTCTTT
CDR3 protein: CASSQEGGTTEAFF

J gene: TRBJ1-5
V gene: TRBV7-2
clone size: .
D gene: TRBD1
CDR3 DNA: TGTGCCAGCAGCCCCGACAGGGGTGGGTGGCCCCAGCATTTT
CDR3 protein: CASSPDRGGWPQHF

J gene: TRBJ1-1
V gene: TRBV29-1
clone size: .
D gene: TRBD1
CDR3 DNA: TGCAGCGTTGAGACGGGACAGAGAGCTTTCTTT
CDR3 protein: CSVETGQRAFF

J gene: TRBJ1-1
V gene: TRBV28
clone size: .
D gene: .
CDR3 DNA: TGTGCCAGCACCCTCACGGGACACTCAGCACGAGGCACTGAAGCTTTCTTT
CDR3 protein: CASTLTGHSARGTEAFF

J gene: TRBJ2-3
V gene: TRBV28
clone size: .
D gene: .
CDR3 DNA: TGTGCCAGCAGTTCCGTATCCGATACGCAGTATTTT
CDR3 protein: CASSSVSDTQYF

J gene: TRBJ2-3
V gene: TRBV4-3
clone size: .
D gene: .
CDR3 DNA: TGCGCCAGCAGCCTTTCGGCAGGGGCCCTCGCAGATACGCAGTATTTT
CDR3 protein: CASSLSAGALADTQYF

J gene: TRBJ2-7
V gene: TRBV19
clone size: few
D gene: TRBD1
CDR3 DNA: TGTGCCAGCAGAAGCAGGGGGCAGGACGAGCAGTACTTC
CDR3 protein: CASRSRGQDEQYF

J gene: TRBJ1-5
V gene: TRBV2
clone size: .
D gene: TRBD1
CDR3 DNA: TGTGCCAGTAGACAGGGGGCGAACCAGCCCCAGCATTTT
CDR3 protein: CASRQGANQPQHF

J gene: TRBJ2-7
V gene: TRBV28
clone size: .
D gene: TRBD2
CDR3 DNA: TGTGCCAGCCCCCCCCGGGGAGCGGGAGGCTCTCGCTACGAGCAGTACTTC
CDR3 protein: CASPPRGAGGSRYEQYF

J gene: TRBJ1-5
V gene: TRBV19
clone size: .
D gene: .
CDR3 DNA: TGTGCCAGCAAAGGGGCGGGCAATCAGCCCCAGCATTTT
CDR3 protein: CASKGAGNQPQHF

J gene: TRBJ1-5
V gene: TRBV12-1
clone size: .
D gene: .
CDR3 DNA: TGTGCCAGCAGCTTAAGGGGTCGTCAGCCCCAGCATTTT
CDR3 protein: CASSLRGRQPQHF

J gene: TRBJ1-5
V gene: TRBV5-1
clone size: once
D gene: TRBD1
CDR3 DNA: TGCGCCAGCTCACAGGGGGGGCTCGATCAGCCCCAGCATTTT
CDR3 protein: CASSQGGLDQPQHF

J gene: TRBJ2-3
V gene: TRBV5-4
clone size: .
D gene: .
CDR3 DNA: TGTGCCAGCAGCTTGGGGACTATCGGAACAGATACGCAGTATTTT
CDR3 protein: CASSLGTIGTDTQYF

J gene: TRBJ1-5
V gene: TRBV2
clone size: once
D gene: .
CDR3 DNA: TGTGCCAGCAGTCCTCGTGGCGGTGGCAATCAGCCCCAGCATTTT
CDR3 protein: CASSPRGGGNQPQHF

J gene: TRBJ2-5
V gene: TRBV7-2
clone size: few
D gene: .
CDR3 DNA: TGTGCCAGCAGCTTAGCCCAGCGATCCGCGACGGAGACCCAGTACTTC
CDR3 protein: CASSLAQRSATETQYF

J gene: TRBJ1-3
V gene: TRBV11-2
clone size: once
D gene: .
CDR3 DNA: TGTGCCAGCAGCAGGGGCTCTGGAAACACCATATATTTT
CDR3 protein: CASSRGSGNTIYF

J gene: TRBJ1-1
V gene: TRBV28
clone size: .
D gene: .
CDR3 DNA: TGTGCCAGCATCGGGTGGGTGGAGGGGAACACTGAAGCTTTCTTT
CDR3 protein: CASIGWVEGNTEAFF

J gene: TRBJ2-7
V gene: TRBV7-3
clone size: .
D gene: TRBD2
CDR3 DNA: TGTGCCAGCAGCTTAACGGCCGGGAGGAACGAGCAGTACTTC
CDR3 protein: CASSLTAGRNEQYF

J gene: TRBJ2-2
V gene: TRBV5-1
clone size: .
D gene: TRBD2
CDR3 DNA: TGCGCCAGCAGCCCGTTAGCTAGCGGGAGCGCCCCCGGGGAGCTGTTTTTT
CDR3 protein: CASSPLASGSAPGELFF

J gene: TRBJ2-7
V gene: TRBV28
clone size: .
D gene: TRBD1
CDR3 DNA: TGTGCCAGCCACAGGGGGCCACCTACTATGGACGAGCAGTACTTC
CDR3 protein: CASHRGPPTMDEQYF

J gene: TRBJ2-4
V gene: TRBV28
clone size: .
D gene: TRBD2
CDR3 DNA: TGTGCCAGCAGTTTATTAGGACTAGCGGGGGGGGGTAACATTCAGTACTTC
CDR3 protein: CASSLLGLAGGGNIQYF

J gene: TRBJ1-3
V gene: TRBV6-5
clone size: few
D gene: .
CDR3 DNA: TGTGCCAGCAGTCCTTCGCAGTGGGCCGGAAACACCATATATTTT
CDR3 protein: CASSPSQWAGNTIYF

J gene: TRBJ1-3
V gene: TRBV29-1
clone size: .
D gene: .
CDR3 DNA: TGCAGCGTTGGCGCAGACACCTCTGGAAACACCATATATTTT
CDR3 protein: CSVGADTSGNTIYF

J gene: TRBJ1-2
V gene: TRBV30
clone size: .
D gene: .
CDR3 DNA: TGTGCCTGGAGTGTACTCGGGGGGCTTGGCTACACCTTC
CDR3 protein: CAWSVLGGLGYTF

J gene: TRBJ2-3
V gene: TRBV27
clone size: .
D gene: .
CDR3 DNA: TGTGCCAGCAGTTTAAGACTCCTTACAGATACGCAGTATTTT
CDR3 protein: CASSLRLLTDTQYF

J gene: TRBJ1-4
V gene: TRBV4-3
clone size: .
D gene: .
CDR3 DNA: TGCGCCAGCAGCCAAGAAGAGGGAGATAAACTGTTTTTT
CDR3 protein: CASSQEEGDKLFF

J gene: TRBJ2-7
V gene: TRBV28
clone size: .
D gene: .
CDR3 DNA: TGTGCCAGCAGTTTAGGACATCTTTTCTACGAGCAGTACTTC
CDR3 protein: CASSLGHLFYEQYF

J gene: TRBJ2-7
V gene: TRBV6-6
clone size: .
D gene: .
CDR3 DNA: TGTGCCAGCAAAGCACCCCAGGGCTACGAGCAGTACTTC
CDR3 protein: CASKAPQGYEQYF

J gene: TRBJ2-7
V gene: TRBV27
clone size: .
D gene: TRBD1
CDR3 DNA: TGTGCCAGCAATCCCTGGACAGGGAAGGTGGAAGAGCAGTACTTC
CDR3 protein: CASNPWTGKVEEQYF

J gene: TRBJ2-5
V gene: TRBV5-1
clone size: .
D gene: TRBD2
CDR3 DNA: TGCGCCAGCAGCCCGACTAGCGGGAGAGGGATAGAGACCCAGTACTTC
CDR3 protein: CASSPTSGRGIETQYF

J gene: TRBJ2-7
V gene: TRBV5-4
clone size: .
D gene: TRBD1
CDR3 DNA: TGTGCCAGCAGCCCAGACAGGGTTTCCGAGCAGTACTTC
CDR3 protein: CASSPDRVSEQYF

J gene: TRBJ2-7
V gene: TRBV7-2
clone size: .
D gene: TRBD1
CDR3 DNA: TGTGCCAGCGAAACAGGGGGGAACGAGCAGTACTTC
CDR3 protein: CASETGGNEQYF

J gene: TRBJ2-1
V gene: TRBV18
clone size: .
D gene: TRBD1
CDR3 DNA: TGTGCCAGCTCACCTGGACTAGGGACAGGGGTCCCCCCGGAAAATGAGCAGTTCTTC
CDR3 protein: CASSPGLGTGVPPENEQFF

J gene: TRBJ2-7
V gene: TRBV7-8
clone size: .
D gene: TRBD2
CDR3 DNA: TGTGCCAGCAGCTTATCGGCTAGCGGGAGTCCCTACGAGCAGTACTTC
CDR3 protein: CASSLSASGSPYEQYF

J gene: TRBJ2-1
V gene: TRBV7-8
clone size: once
D gene: TRBD2
CDR3 DNA: TGTGCCAGTAGCGAAAGGACTAGCGGGAGTGCTAGTGAGCAGTTCTTC
CDR3 protein: CASSERTSGSASEQFF

J gene: TRBJ2-3
V gene: TRBV6-4
clone size: .
D gene: .
CDR3 DNA: TGTGCCAGCAGTGACATCGGCAGGGGGGCAGATACGCAGTATTTT
CDR3 protein: CASSDIGRGADTQYF

J gene: TRBJ2-5
V gene: TRBV9
clone size: .
D gene: .
CDR3 DNA: TGTGCCAGCAGCGCCCAGAGTATGGAGAAGACCCAGTACTTC
CDR3 protein: CASSAQSMEKTQYF